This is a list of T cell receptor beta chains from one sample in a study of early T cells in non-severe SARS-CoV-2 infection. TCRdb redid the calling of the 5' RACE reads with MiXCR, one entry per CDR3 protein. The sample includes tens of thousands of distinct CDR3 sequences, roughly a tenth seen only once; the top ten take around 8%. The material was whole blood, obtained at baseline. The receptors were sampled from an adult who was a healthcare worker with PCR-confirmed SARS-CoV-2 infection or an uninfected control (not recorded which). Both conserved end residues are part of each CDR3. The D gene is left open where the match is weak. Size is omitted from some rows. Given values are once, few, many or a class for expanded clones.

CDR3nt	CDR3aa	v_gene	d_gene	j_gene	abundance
TGTGCCAGCAAGGGTGCCGGGCTCCAGCCCCAGCATTTT	CASKGAGLQPQHF	TRBV28	.	TRBJ1-5	many
TGCGCCAGCGGGGCGACAGATACGCAGTATTTT	CASGATDTQYF	TRBV5-1	.	TRBJ2-3	few
TGCGCCAGCAGGGGGATAAGCTCCACAGATACGCAGTATTTT	CASRGISSTDTQYF	TRBV5-1	.	TRBJ2-3	many
TGTGCCAGCAGCCCCCTTCACAATGAGCAGTTCTTC	CASSPLHNEQFF	TRBV7-8	.	TRBJ2-1	few
TGTGCCAGCAGTGAAGAAAAGTACATGAACACTGAAGCTTTCTTT	CASSEEKYMNTEAFF	TRBV2	.	TRBJ1-1	few
TGTGCCAGCAGCTTAGTACGGACAGGTGGGCCGAACACCGGGGAGCTGTTTTTT	CASSLVRTGGPNTGELFF	TRBV7-6	TRBD1	TRBJ2-2	many
TGTGCCAGCCAGACTGGGGATTCACCCCTCCACTTT	CASQTGDSPLHF	TRBV6-6	.	TRBJ1-6	.
TGTGCCAGCAGTGAGGGGCGCCTCCAAGAGACCCAGTACTTC	CASSEGRLQETQYF	TRBV2	.	TRBJ2-5	many
TGTGCCAGCAGTTCACGACAGGCCCCTAGGGCGGAAGCTTTCTTT	CASSSRQAPRAEAFF	TRBV12-3/TRBV12-4	.	TRBJ1-1	few
TGCGCCAGCAGTGAGTCTGGTGGGACAGGGTTAGACTATGGCTACACCTTC	CASSESGGTGLDYGYTF	TRBV10-2	TRBD1	TRBJ1-2	many
TGCAGTGCCCCCTCGGCAGCCTCATTTGGAGCTTTCTTT	CSAPSAASFGAFF	TRBV20-1	.	TRBJ1-1	few
TGTGCCAGCAGCGGAGAGTGGGTAGATAGCACAGATACGCAGTATTTT	CASSGEWVDSTDTQYF	TRBV2	.	TRBJ2-3	.
TGCGCCAGCAGCTTGGACCAAAGCGGGGGGGCAACCGGGGAGCTGTTTTTT	CASSLDQSGGATGELFF	TRBV5-1	TRBD2	TRBJ2-2	many
TGTGCCAGCAGTTCTTCCCTCGGGGCCCTCGGAAACACCATATATTTT	CASSSSLGALGNTIYF	TRBV12-3/TRBV12-4	.	TRBJ1-3	.
TGTGCCAGCAGTTTCAGGGAAGGCAATCAGCCCCAGCATTTT	CASSFREGNQPQHF	TRBV27	.	TRBJ1-5	many
TGCGCCAGCAGCCTTGTGACAGGGGTGAACACTGAAGCTTTCTTT	CASSLVTGVNTEAFF	TRBV5-1	TRBD1	TRBJ1-1	few
TGTGCCAGCAGCTTAGCGATGGGACCCGGGACGCATACGCAGTATTTT	CASSLAMGPGTHTQYF	TRBV7-2	.	TRBJ2-3	.
TGTGCCAGCACCTTTCCAGGGTTCAACTATGGCTACATCTTC	CASTFPGFNYGYIF	TRBV7-9	.	TRBJ1-2	.
TGTGCCAGCAGCACCCGACAGGGCACAGATACGCAGTATTTT	CASSTRQGTDTQYF	TRBV7-9	.	TRBJ2-3	.
TGCAGTGCTAGACCCGGGACAGGGGGCGGCGGGGAGCTTTTTTTT	CSARPGTGGGGELFF	TRBV20-1	TRBD1	TRBJ2-2	many
TGCGCCAGCAGCGGAGAACTAGCGGGGGGCCCAACGGAGACCCAGTACTTC	CASSGELAGGPTETQYF	TRBV5-1	TRBD2	TRBJ2-5	many
TGTGCCAGCAAACTAGCGGGGGGCAACGAGCAGTACTTC	CASKLAGGNEQYF	TRBV7-2	TRBD2	TRBJ2-7	many
TGTGCCAGCTATTGGGAAATAACGGGGGGAGATCACAATGAGCAGTTCTTC	CASYWEITGGDHNEQFF	TRBV2	TRBD2	TRBJ2-1	many
TGTGCCAGCAGCTCAGTGGAGAACACTGAAGCTTTCTTT	CASSSVENTEAFF	TRBV2	.	TRBJ1-1	.
TGTGCCAGCAGTCGATTTAGGGACACTACCCTCGGGCAGCCCCAGCATTTT	CASSRFRDTTLGQPQHF	TRBV6-5	.	TRBJ1-5	.
TGCAGTGCTGTACAGACTTCCGGTTTGGGGAGTCCCTACGAGCAGTACTTC	CSAVQTSGLGSPYEQYF	TRBV20-1	.	TRBJ2-7	many
TGTGCCAGCAGTGAAGTGGGGGCCGGCACAGATACGCAGTATTTT	CASSEVGAGTDTQYF	TRBV6-1	.	TRBJ2-3	few
TGTGCCAGCAGCTTAGAAGGCGGCAATCAGCCCCAGCATTTT	CASSLEGGNQPQHF	TRBV7-9	.	TRBJ1-5	many
TGCAGTGCTAGAGATATCAAGGGGGGTCATGAGCAGTTCTTC	CSARDIKGGHEQFF	TRBV20-1	.	TRBJ2-1	many
TGTGCCAGCAGCATACGGTTTGCGGGACTCGCGGGCGACGAGCAGTACTTC	CASSIRFAGLAGDEQYF	TRBV11-2	.	TRBJ2-7	.
TGTGCCAGCAGCTCCGAGTCAAGAACTCCGAACACTGAAGCTTTCTTT	CASSSESRTPNTEAFF	TRBV11-2	.	TRBJ1-1	few
TGTGCCAGCACCAACGACATGAACACTGAAGCTTTCTTT	CASTNDMNTEAFF	TRBV2	.	TRBJ1-1	few
TGTGCCAGCAGCTTAGAGGACCTTTCTGGGCAGTATTTT	CASSLEDLSGQYF	TRBV7-9	.	TRBJ2-3	few
TGTGCCAGCAGTAGCGGGGCAGCCCTCCACTTT	CASSSGAALHF	TRBV7-9	.	TRBJ1-6	many
TGTGCCAGCAGCGTAGCGCCAGGGCCCTCTGGGGCCAACGTCCTGACTTTC	CASSVAPGPSGANVLTF	TRBV9	.	TRBJ2-6	many
TGTGCCAGCAGCCGGGGACTAGCGTTTTCCTACGAGCAGTACTTC	CASSRGLAFSYEQYF	TRBV7-2	TRBD2	TRBJ2-7	many
TGTGCCAGCAGGTCGGGACAGGGTACCTACGAGCAGTACTTC	CASRSGQGTYEQYF	TRBV6-6	TRBD1	TRBJ2-7	few
TGTGCCTGGGCACAGGGGGCGACAGAAAAACTGTTTTTT	CAWAQGATEKLFF	TRBV30	TRBD1	TRBJ1-4	few
TGTGCCAGCAGTGTGTTCGCGCGCCGACCAACAGATACGCAGTATTTT	CASSVFARRPTDTQYF	TRBV6-1	.	TRBJ2-3	few
TGTGCCAGCAGTAACTCGCGCCTCAATCAGCCCCAGCATTTT	CASSNSRLNQPQHF	TRBV27	.	TRBJ1-5	.
TGTGCCAGCAGTCCCCAGGGGTATGAGCAGTTCTTC	CASSPQGYEQFF	TRBV12-3/TRBV12-4	.	TRBJ2-1	many
TGCAGCGTTGCTGTAGGGAGCACTGAAGCTTTCTTT	CSVAVGSTEAFF	TRBV29-1	.	TRBJ1-1	few
TGTGCCATCAGTCCGTTTGGACAGGGAAACTATGGCTACACCTTC	CAISPFGQGNYGYTF	TRBV10-3	TRBD1	TRBJ1-2	few
TGTGCCAGCACCGAGAGGACAGGGGGTTTCTACGAGCAGTACTTC	CASTERTGGFYEQYF	TRBV2	TRBD1	TRBJ2-7	.
TGTGCCAGCTCCCTGTCCCCGACGCCGCCGGGGTCTGGGGCCAACGTCCTGACTTTC	CASSLSPTPPGSGANVLTF	TRBV18	.	TRBJ2-6	few
TGTGCCAGCAGCCAAGGGAGCCAGCCCGCCCGAAACTATGGCTACACCTTC	CASSQGSQPARNYGYTF	TRBV3-1	.	TRBJ1-2	many
TGTGCCAGCAGTTCTAATGCCCAGTACTACGAGCAGTACTTC	CASSSNAQYYEQYF	TRBV27	.	TRBJ2-7	.
TGTGCCAGCAGCTTAGAGGGCAGGGGGCTATCGACCCAGTACTTC	CASSLEGRGLSTQYF	TRBV7-9	TRBD1	TRBJ2-5	few
TGCAGTGCAGGAGGAGGGTCCGAGCAGTACTTC	CSAGGGSEQYF	TRBV20-1	.	TRBJ2-7	.
TGCGCCAGCAGCCCGATGACAGGGGACGGAAACACCATATATTTT	CASSPMTGDGNTIYF	TRBV5-1	TRBD1	TRBJ1-3	.
TGCGCCAGCAGCTTGGCCGGAGGCAGGGGTACAGATACGCAGTATTTT	CASSLAGGRGTDTQYF	TRBV5-1	.	TRBJ2-3	many
TGCAGCGTTGTGGAGGACCCCGATAGCAATCAGCCCCAGCATTTT	CSVVEDPDSNQPQHF	TRBV29-1	.	TRBJ1-5	.
TGTGCCAGCAGTTACGACGGCGTCTATGGCTACACCTTC	CASSYDGVYGYTF	TRBV6-5	.	TRBJ1-2	few